This entry lists 28 T cell receptor beta chains sequenced from one sample in a study of shared clonotypes between healthy human individuals. Using immunoSEQ multiplex PCR, the repertoire was profiled, and TCRdb retains in-frame clones only, with some absent. This table has 400,000 to 500,000 clones, roughly 85% appearing once. Sequenced sample: PBMCs. The source of these receptors is a woman aged 40-49 years in good health. Some clones in this sample may be carry-over from other donors' samples.

This chain joins TRBV19 and TRBJ2-3; no reliable D call. V lost 5 bases and J 0 bases, leaving 12 bases between the germline ends. Per germline, CDR1 LNHDA and CDR2 SQIVND (reference sequence). This CDR3 contains 15 residues. The CDR3 protein is CASSPLRDSTDTQYF. The CDR3 DNA reads TGTGCCAGTAGTCCTCTAAGAGATAGCACAGATACGCAGTATTTT.

The chain couples TRBV5-1 to TRBJ2-1; 11 bases align to TRBD2. The trim removed 2 bases at V and 9 bases at J, leaving 4 bases unmatched. Germline assignment: CDR1 SGHRS and CDR2 YFSETQ. CDR3 length equals 14 residues. The CDR3 protein is CASSFSGREGEQFF. The CDR3 DNA follows: TGCGCCAGCAGCTTTAGCGGGAGGGAGGGTGAGCAGTTCTTC.

The chain employs TRBV27 and TRBJ2-5, with D uncertain. Trimming removed 6 bases at V and 4 bases at J, with 12 bases between. This CDR3 comprises 13 residues. Germline values: CDR1 MNHEY, CDR2 SMNVEV (reference sequence). The CDR3 nucleotides are TGTGCCAGCAGCTTGGAACGGCGAGAGACCCAGTACTTC. This encodes CASSLERRETQYF.

In this sample, this clone turned up a few times. V is TRBV30 and J is TRBJ1-2; D perhaps matches TRBD1 (5 bases). Germline V CDR1 and CDR2: GTSNPN, SVGIG (reference sequence). This CDR3 is 10 amino acids long. CDR3: CTQERGGYTF. The CDR3 DNA follows: TGTACCCAGGAGAGGGGTGGCTACACCTTC.

This clone has just a few counts. It is likely a read error: a sequence one base away is far more abundant. This chain joins TRBV2 and TRBJ1-1, with D possibly being TRBD1 (6 bases). Trimming took off 7 bases at V and 8 bases at J, with 17 bases between the two ends. CDR3 length equals 13 residues. Germline V gene data show CDR1 as SNHLY and CDR2 as FYNNEI. The CDR3 loop reads CASKVEDSLEAFF. CDR3 sequence (DNA): TGTGCCAGCAAGGTCGAGGACAGCCTAGAAGCTTTCTTT.

This rearrangement joins TRBV10-3 to TRBJ2-3; D is perhaps TRBD1 (7 bases). V lost 1 base and J 4 bases, leaving 12 bases between the germline ends. The CDR3 extends over 15 amino acids. Germline values: CDR1 ENHRY, CDR2 SYGVKD. CDR3 nucleotide sequence: TGTGCCATCAGTGAGTTGCAGGGGGGTTCAGATACGCAGTATTTT. Translating gives CAISELQGGSDTQYF.

The gene calls are TRBV18 and TRBJ2-5; D may be TRBD1 or TRBD2 (5 bases each). Near its end, the DNA agrees better with TRBJ2-7, so the J call may be wrong. This CDR3 is built from 15 residues. CDR1 and CDR2 from the germline V gene are KGHSH and LQKENI. The CDR3 is CASSEGTRRTYEQYF. Here the CDR3 DNA reads TGTGCCAGCTCAGAAGGGACGAGAAGAACCTACGAGCAGTACTTC.

CDR3: CASSSITSGPTYEQYF. CDR3 nucleotides: TGTGCCAGCAGCTCTATCACTAGCGGGCCGACCTACGAGCAGTACTTC. The chain recombines TRBV27 with TRBJ2-7; 9 nucleotides agree with TRBD2. With 6 bases clipped from V and 2 bases from J, the junction kept 11 bases outside the gene matches. The germline V gene has CDR1 MNHEY and CDR2 SMNVEV (reference sequence). The CDR3 has 16 amino acids.

The chain recombines TRBV6-5 with TRBJ2-7, with 7 bases that match TRBD1. This CDR3 has 14 residues. V shed 4 bases, J shed 2 bases, and the junction held 5 bases outside the gene matches. CDR1 and CDR2 (germline): MNHEY, SVGAGI. This chain's CDR3 is CASSSRTGTYEQYF. The DNA for the CDR3 is TGTGCCAGCAGTTCCAGGACAGGAACCTACGAGCAGTACTTC.

The V gene is TRBV6-5, the J gene TRBJ1-1; D gene uncertain. Trimming removed 0 bases from V and 6 bases from J, with 5 bases in between. Germline V lookup: CDR1 MNHEY, CDR2 SVGAGI. The CDR3 sequence is 12 residues long. CDR3 residues: CASSYSKSEAFF. DNA for the CDR3: TGTGCCAGCAGTTACTCAAAATCTGAAGCTTTCTTT.

V and J are TRBV15 and TRBJ1-4; 7 bases map to TRBD1. Germline trimming cut 5 bases from V and 5 bases from J; bases unmatched to any gene: 11. Germline-derived CDR1 and CDR2 are LNHNV and YYDKDF (reference sequence). This CDR3 spans 16 amino acids. CDR3 residues: CATSQPRQGHNEKLFF. CDR3 in DNA: TGTGCCACCAGCCAACCGAGACAGGGCCACAATGAAAAACTGTTTTTT. The full variable domain, in which reference TRBV15 and TRBJ1-4 provide the parts outside the CDR3, is DAMVIQNPRYQVTQFGKPVTLSCSQTLNHNVMYWYQQKSSQAPKLLFHYYDKDFNNEADTPDNFQSRRPNTSFCFLDIRSPGLGDTAMYLCATSQPRQGHNEKLFFGSGTQLSVL.

The rearrangement links TRBV4-1 to TRBJ2-7, with D uncertain. Germline-derived CDR1 and CDR2 are MGHRA and YSYEKL. Trimming shortened V by 4 bases and J by 4 bases, and 14 bases separated the two germline ends. This CDR3 is 14 amino acids long. The CDR3 spells CASSPSMSGYEQYF. DNA for the CDR3: TGCGCCAGCAGCCCCAGTATGAGTGGGTACGAGCAGTACTTC.

The chain uses TRBV7-3 and TRBJ2-5; TRBD1 aligns across 9 bases. Germline V lookup: CDR1 SGHTA, CDR2 FQGTGA. The CDR3 is 14 amino acids. Germline trimming cut 5 bases from V and 9 bases from J; bases unmatched to any gene: 10. This chain's CDR3 is CASSPGTGSRPQYF. The CDR3 DNA is TGTGCCAGCAGCCCCGGGACAGGGTCTCGTCCCCAGTACTTC.

This chain connects TRBV27 to TRBJ1-2; TRBD1 is a possible D gene (5 bases). V lost 1 base to trimming and J lost 6 bases, with 9 bases between them. The CDR3 has 13 amino acids. The V gene's germline CDR1 is MNHEY and CDR2 SMNVEV (reference sequence). The CDR3: CASSLLGTDGYTF. DNA of the CDR3: TGTGCCAGCAGTTTATTGGGGACTGATGGCTACACCTTC.

The chain joins TRBV7-3 to TRBJ2-3; 12 bases fit TRBD2. The junction had 11 bases not matched to a gene; V was cut back by 4 bases and J by 6 bases. Germline CDR1 reads SGHTA; CDR2 reads FQGTGA. The CDR3 sequence is 17 residues long. The DNA of the CDR3 is TGTGCCAGCAGCTCCGTTCCTAGCGGGAGGGGGCAGGATACGCAGTATTTT. It specifies CASSSVPSGRGQDTQYF.

In regard to this clone: Other DNA sequences in this sample translate to the same CDR3. The rearrangement joins TRBV7-2 to TRBJ2-7; tentative D call: TRBD1 (6 bases). The germline gives CDR1 SGHTA, CDR2 FQGNSA. Trimming stripped 4 bases from V and 2 bases from J, with 9 bases between. This CDR3 spans 13 amino acids. CDR3 DNA: TGTGCCAGCAGCTCCAGGGGCCCCTACGAGCAGTACTTC. Translating gives CASSSRGPYEQYF.

The chain recombines TRBV18 with TRBJ2-3; maybe TRBD2 (6 bases). CDR1 and CDR2 (germline): KGHSH, LQKENI. The length of the CDR3 is 14 residues. With 10 bases removed from V and 1 base from J, the gap between germline ends came to 15 bases. CDR3 amino acids: CATSIGGGTDTQYF. The CDR3 region has the DNA TGTGCCACCTCTATCGGCGGGGGCACAGATACGCAGTATTTT.

J is TRBJ2-7 and V is TRBV2; 8 nucleotides agree with TRBD2. Germline loops: CDR1 SNHLY, CDR2 FYNNEI. V gave up 6 bases and J gave up 4 bases; unmatched junction bases: 8. This CDR3 is 14 amino acids long. The DNA of the CDR3 is TGTGCCAGCAGACAATCGGGAGGGGGGTACGAGCAGTACTTC. It encodes CASRQSGGGYEQYF.

The chain has TRBV27 and TRBJ2-1; weak D call: TRBD1 (5 bases). V lost 2 bases and J lost 6, with 14 bases in between. The CDR3 totals 15 residues. Per germline, CDR1 MNHEY and CDR2 SMNVEV (reference sequence). The CDR3 bases are TGTGCCAGCAGTTTAGTTGGGGCGATGCCCAATGAGCAGTTCTTC. Translating it yields CASSLVGAMPNEQFF.

V and J are TRBV25-1 and TRBJ2-3, with D unclear. V was clipped by 1 base and J by 2 bases, with 10 bases between them. The length of the CDR3 is 15 residues. CDR1 is MGHDK, CDR2 SYGVNS, per germline. This CDR3 is CASSESKFDTDTQYF. DNA for the CDR3: TGTGCCAGCAGTGAATCAAAGTTTGACACAGATACGCAGTATTTT.

J is TRBJ2-7 and V is TRBV7-8; 7 nucleotides agree with TRBD1. Germline V lookup: CDR1 SGHVS, CDR2 FQNEAQ. CDR3 length: 15 amino acids. The trim removed 1 base at V and 0 bases at J, leaving 3 bases unmatched. The CDR3 sequence: CASSLDSGGSYEQYF. The CDR3 region has the DNA TGTGCCAGCAGCTTAGACTCAGGGGGCTCCTACGAGCAGTACTTC.

The J gene is TRBJ2-3, the V gene TRBV28; D possibly corresponds to TRBD1 (6 bases). The CDR3 consists of 15 residues. Germline V gene sequence: CDR1 MDHEN, CDR2 SYDVKM. Trimming shortened V by 5 bases and J by 2 bases, and 14 bases separated the two germline ends. This chain's CDR3 is CASSPWGLNTDTQYF. In nucleotides, the CDR3 is TGTGCCAGCAGTCCATGGGGGCTGAACACAGATACGCAGTATTTT.

The CDR3 nucleotides read TGTGCCAGCAGCTTGTCGACAAGCCGGTGGAACACTGAAGCTTTCTTT. Protein product: CASSLSTSRWNTEAFF. The rearrangement joins TRBV11-3 to TRBJ1-1; D is unclear. This CDR3 comprises 16 residues. V gave up 3 bases and J gave up 1 base, with 15 bases separating them. Per germline, CDR1 SGHNT and CDR2 YENEEA.

The chain employs TRBV7-6 and TRBJ2-7; TRBD2 aligns across 11 bases. Trimming cost V 5 bases and J 4 bases; bases outside gene matches: 1. The CDR3 extends over 13 amino acids. CDR1 SGHVS and CDR2 FNYEAQ come from the germline V gene. Here the CDR3 DNA reads TGTGCCAGCAGCCGACTAGCGGGGTACGAGCAGTACTTC. Translating it yields CASSRLAGYEQYF.

J is TRBJ2-7 and V is TRBV5-5; 12 bases line up with TRBD2. CDR1 is SGHKS, CDR2 YYEKEE, per germline (reference sequence). The CDR3 runs 18 residues. Trimming took 0 bases from V and 3 from J; bases not matched to a gene: 10. CDR3 DNA sequence: TGTGCCAGCAGCTTGGCCTGGCTAGCGGGAGGGCCCAACTACGAGCAGTACTTC. Encoded protein: CASSLAWLAGGPNYEQYF. The whole variable domain, filled in from reference TRBV5-5 and TRBJ2-7, reads DAGVTQSPTHLIKTRGQQVTLRCSPISGHKSVSWYQQVLGQGPQFIFQYYEKEERGRGNFPDRFSARQFPNYSSELNVNALLLGDSALYLCASSLAWLAGGPNYEQYFGPGTRLTVT.

J is TRBJ1-5 and V is TRBV7-8; no clear D gene. The germline V gene encodes CDR1 SGHVS and CDR2 FQNEAQ. CDR3 length equals 17 residues. The V gene lost 5 bases and the J gene lost 1 base, with 18 bases spanning the gap. CDR3 in DNA: TGTGCCAGCAGCCCAAGAGAGGGCGTTCGCAGCAATCAGCCCCAGCATTTT. Translating gives CASSPREGVRSNQPQHF.

A word on this clone: The sample has other DNA sequences that encode this CDR3 too. The chain uses TRBV9 and TRBJ2-3; 7 bases agree with TRBD2. Per the germline V gene, CDR1 is SGDLS and CDR2 is YYNGEE. This CDR3 is built from 16 residues. J gave up 3 bases and V 0 bases, and 7 bases lay outside the gene matches. The DNA for the CDR3 is TGTGCCAGCAGCGTAGTCGGGCTAGCGGCAACAGATACGCAGTATTTT. It translates to CASSVVGLAATDTQYF.

The J gene is TRBJ2-5, the V gene TRBV29-1; 16 nucleotides line up with TRBD2. This CDR3 has 17 amino acids. The V gene end was trimmed by 6 bases and the J gene end by 4 bases; junction bases not matched to a gene: 11. Germline values: CDR1 SQVTM, CDR2 ANQGSEA. CDR3 sequence: CSVSGGTSGRARETQYF. CDR3 bases: TGCAGCGTCAGCGGCGGGACTAGCGGGAGGGCCCGAGAGACCCAGTACTTC.